This T cell receptor beta chain appears in the sequencing data of a study of shared clonotypes between healthy human individuals. Assay: immunoSEQ multiplex PCR; the TCRdb copy retains only in-frame clones and omits some. Of 1 million to 1.3 million clones in the sample, approximately 80% were seen once. It was into CD45RA+ naive and CD45RA-negative memory subsets that the CD4+ cells were split. Germline V gene sequence: CDR1 PRHDT, CDR2 FYEKMQ (reference sequence). The CDR3 loop spans 16 amino acids. Trimming took 0 bases from V and 4 from J, leaving 15 bases between them. This chain links TRBV13 with TRBJ1-1; D is perhaps TRBD1 (5 bases). The clonotype originates from a man aged 18 to 30 in good health. Some clones in this sample may be carry-over from other donors' samples. Sequenced: memory CD4+ T cells from PBMCs. Indicated subset: CD45RA-negative fraction. The DNA of the CDR3 is TGTGCCAGCAGCTTAGGCCGAGGGGTATTCGGCACTGAAGCTTTCTTT. Its translation is CASSLGRGVFGTEAFF. The full variable domain, its missing parts supplied by reference TRBV13 and TRBJ1-1, is AAGVIQSPRHLIKEKRETATLKCYPIPRHDTVYWYQQGPGQDPQFLISFYEKMQSDKGSIPDRFSAQQFSDYHSELNMSSLELGDSALYFCASSLGRGVFGTEAFFGQGTRLTVV.